This record looks at one T cell receptor (beta chain) sequence and its context. What it recognizes is unknown. These data belong to a study of cytomegalovirus exposure and HLA in healthy donors. Study-wide results and limits: The authors later found most CMV-associated TCR beta chains appeared HLA-restricted.

The PCR was carried out with 60 Vbeta primers and 13 Jbeta primers. The data were produced by immunoSEQ multiplex PCR, yet TCRdb's version contains in-frame clones alone and is incomplete. The sample yields roughly 190,000 clones, of which the top ten take up 0.7% to 1%. Healthy donors of bone marrow made up the group. This sequence originates from a woman between 18 and 29 years old in good health and CMV-seropositive. The sequenced sample consisted of PBMCs.

CDR3 sequence reads: CASSTLGAGGRGDTQYF. CDR3 nucleotides: TGTGCCAGCAGCACCCTCGGAGCCGGCGGGAGAGGTGATACGCAGTATTTT. The chain is built from TRBV7-2 and TRBJ2-3; 7 positions match TRBD2. The J segment lost 6 bases and the V segment lost 5 bases, leaving 17 bases of the junction unmatched. Germline CDR1 is SGHTA and CDR2 is FQGNSA. The CDR3 extends over 17 amino acids.